The clone carrying this T cell receptor (beta chain) was seen at least ten times. This sample stems from a study of regulatory T cells in long-lasting Graves disease. CDR3-region Arm-PCR and iRepertoire HTBI primers produced the TCR beta libraries. TCRdb reprocessed the multiplex PCR reads with MiXCR, giving one entry per CDR3 protein. Of some 460,000 distinct CDR3 sequences listed, roughly 17% are singletons. The CDR3 is 16 residues long. CDR1 and CDR2 (germline): SGHKS, YYEKEE (reference sequence). V lost 0 bases and J 0 bases, leaving 13 bases between the germline ends. As for time point: newly diagnosed GD, antithyroid drugs for less than 3 months. PBMC-derived RNA was used for the TCR library. Another study also made use of these data, one on T cells in Graves' hyperthyroidism and ophthalmopathy. That study adds: Used for diagnoses were clinical symptoms, serum thyroxine and TRAb, thyroid ultrasound and orbital computed tomography. In the first-round RT-PCR of the TCR CDR3, the HTBI primer set was used.

The starting material was peripheral blood mononuclear cells (PBMCs), obtained at new diagnosis, from a patient treated with antithyroid drugs. This chain connects TRBV5-5 to TRBJ2-7; tentatively, D is TRBD1 (6 bases). This clonotype originated in a man in his forties or fifties with Graves disease. CDR3 region: CASSLEWGPSSYEQYF. DNA of the CDR3: TGTGCCAGCAGCTTGGAATGGGGGCCTAGCTCCTACGAGCAGTACTTC.